A single sample gave rise to the 30 T cell receptor beta chains below, sequenced in a study of cytomegalovirus exposure and HLA in healthy donors. With 60 Vbeta and 13 Jbeta primers, the PCR was carried out. TCRdb's table, derived via immunoSEQ multiplex PCR, lists solely in-frame clones and lacks some. The sample consists of roughly 120,000 clones, 55% to 75% of them appearing once. Material for sequencing was PBMCs. The source of these receptors is a woman in her thirties or forties in good health and CMV-seropositive.

The genes are TRBV5-1 and TRBJ2-7, with TRBD1 identical over 9 bases. CDR1 SGHRS and CDR2 YFSETQ come from the germline V gene. The CDR3 is 15 amino acids. J was trimmed by 3 bases and V by 5 bases; bases with no gene match: 9. CDR3 protein: CASSQSTTGGYEQYF. The CDR3, as DNA: TGCGCCAGCAGTCAATCAACGACAGGGGGCTACGAGCAGTACTTC.

The rearrangement uses TRBV6-5 and TRBJ1-4, with 9 nucleotides matching TRBD1. V was pared by 5 bases and J by 3 bases, with 1 base of the junction left unmatched. Germline V gives CDR1 MNHEY, CDR2 SVGAGI. The CDR3 runs 14 residues. The CDR3 DNA reads TGTGCCAGCAGTGGGACAGGGCCTAATGAAAAACTGTTTTTT. This translates into CASSGTGPNEKLFF.

This clone has a handful of counts. The chain's CDR3 is CASSAAPSGGYNEQFF. In DNA, the CDR3 is TGTGCCAGCAGCGCCGCCCCTAGCGGGGGCTACAATGAGCAGTTCTTC. This chain joins TRBV5-4 and TRBJ2-1, with 10 bases fitting TRBD2. V shed 4 bases and J 3 bases; nucleotides not matched to a gene: 7. Germline V gives CDR1 SGHNT, CDR2 YYREEE (reference sequence). The CDR3 contains 16 residues.

The sample holds a few counts of this clone. The V gene is TRBV5-1, the J gene TRBJ1-1; D may be TRBD1 (6 bases). CDR1 is SGHRS, CDR2 YFSETQ, per germline. This CDR3 spans 14 amino acids. V was trimmed by 4 bases and J by 1 base, leaving 11 bases between them. The CDR3 sequence: CASSPQGPNTEAFF. The CDR3 DNA is TGCGCCAGCAGCCCGCAGGGGCCGAACACTGAAGCTTTCTTT. The whole variable domain, filled in from reference TRBV5-1 and TRBJ1-1, reads KAGVTQTPRYLIKTRGQQVTLSCSPISGHRSVSWYQQTPGQGLQFLFEYFSETQRNKGNFPGRFSGRQFSNSRSEMNVSTLELGDSALYLCASSPQGPNTEAFFGQGTRLTVV.

The chain is built from TRBV7-2 and TRBJ1-5; maybe TRBD1 (5 bases). Germline V gene data show CDR1 as SGHTA and CDR2 as FQGNSA. The CDR3 totals 19 residues. V lost 5 bases to trimming and J lost 0 bases, with 23 bases between them. This CDR3 is CASSRTSRDPSNSNQPQHF. The CDR3, as DNA: TGTGCCAGCAGCCGCACCTCCAGGGATCCCAGCAATAGCAATCAGCCCCAGCATTTT.

The chain carries TRBV15 and TRBJ1-1; perhaps TRBD1 as D (6 bases). Deletions cut 2 bases from V and 1 base from J, with 8 bases between. Germline CDR1 LNHNV, CDR2 YYDKDF (reference sequence). The length of the CDR3 is 14 residues. CDR3 region: CATSRRQENTEAFF. The CDR3 DNA is TGTGCCACCAGCAGAAGACAGGAGAACACTGAAGCTTTCTTT.

The rearrangement links TRBV6-6 to TRBJ1-2, with 7 nucleotides matching TRBD1. The CDR3 loop spans 13 amino acids. CDR1 is MNHNY and CDR2 is SVGAGI in the germline V gene (reference sequence). Trimming at V came to 6 bases and at J to 3 bases, leaving 4 bases not matched to a gene. The CDR3 spells CASRPDRDYGYTF. CDR3 DNA: TGTGCCAGCAGACCCGACAGGGACTATGGCTACACCTTC.

The CDR3: CASSAGGSTNTEAFF. For the CDR3, the DNA is TGTGCCAGCAGCGCAGGAGGATCTACGAACACTGAAGCTTTCTTT. J is TRBJ1-1 and V is TRBV9; D unresolved. Trimming stripped 3 bases from V and 1 base from J, with 13 bases between. From germline, CDR1 is SGDLS and CDR2 YYNGEE. The CDR3 length is 15 residues. Supplemented by reference TRBV9 and TRBJ1-1, the full variable domain reads DSGVTQTPKHLITATGQRVTLRCSPRSGDLSVYWYQQSLDQGLQFLIQYYNGEERAKGNILERFSAQQFPDLHSELNLSSLELGDSALYFCASSAGGSTNTEAFFGQGTRLTVV.

This clone was observed once. The CDR3 region has the DNA TGTGCCAGCAGTTTGGGGGGGCCCAGCTCCTACGAGCAGTACTTC. Translation gives CASSLGGPSSYEQYF. The chain recombines TRBV27 with TRBJ2-7, with D possibly matching TRBD2 (7 bases). V dropped 3 bases and J dropped 0 bases, with 12 bases sitting between them. The CDR3 is 15 amino acids. CDR1 is MNHEY and CDR2 is SMNVEV in the germline V gene (reference sequence).

The chain's CDR3 is CASSLSLRGNEQFF. The CDR3 nucleotides read TGTGCCAGCAGCTTAAGTTTGCGAGGGAATGAGCAGTTCTTC. This chain connects TRBV7-3 to TRBJ2-1; the D gene is possibly TRBD2 (5 bases). Germline V gene data show CDR1 as SGHTA and CDR2 as FQGTGA. V dropped 1 base and J dropped 7 bases, with 11 bases sitting between them. This CDR3 region has 14 residues.

The chain employs TRBV7-9 and TRBJ2-7, with TRBD2 matching 7 bases. J was trimmed by 6 bases and V by 5 bases; bases with no gene match: 7. This CDR3 region has 13 residues. Germline values: CDR1 SEHNR, CDR2 FQNEAQ (reference sequence). Written as DNA, the CDR3 is TGTGCCAGCAGCCTCGAGGTAGCGGGCGAGCAGTACTTC. Amino acid sequence: CASSLEVAGEQYF. Supplemented by reference TRBV7-9 and TRBJ2-7, the full variable domain reads DTGVSQNPRHKITKRGQNVTFRCDPISEHNRLYWYRQTLGQGPEFLTYFQNEAQLEKSRLLSDRFSAERPKGSFSTLEIQRTEQGDSAMYLCASSLEVAGEQYFGPGTRLTVT.

The J gene is TRBJ2-1, the V gene TRBV9, with 7 bases identical to TRBD2. V trimming: 0 bases; J trimming: 4 bases; junction bases outside the gene matches: 1. Germline V CDR1 and CDR2: SGDLS, YYNGEE. The CDR3 loop spans 14 amino acids. In nucleotides, the CDR3 is TGTGCCAGCAGCGTAGGGGAGGGTTACAATGAGCAGTTCTTC. It codes for CASSVGEGYNEQFF.

V is TRBV5-1 and J is TRBJ2-1; the match to TRBD1 covers 7 bases. This CDR3 region has 13 residues. Germline V gene sequence: CDR1 SGHRS, CDR2 YFSETQ. The junction had 1 base not matched to a gene; V was cut back by 3 bases and J by 4 bases. CDR3 nucleotides: TGCGCCAGCAGCTGGGACAGTTACAATGAGCAGTTCTTC. This codes for CASSWDSYNEQFF.

In the case of this clone: This specimen includes other DNA sequences encoding the same CDR3. The chain joins TRBV1 to TRBJ2-1; TRBD2 is the table's D call and was not checked against the DNA. TRBV1 is described as a pseudogene. The CDR3 has 16 amino acids. The CDR3 spells CTSTSRAGGPDNEQFF. For the CDR3, the DNA is TGCACCAGCACGTCACGAGCGGGGGGGCCAGACAATGAGCAGTTCTTC.

V and J are TRBV6-5 and TRBJ2-3, with D possibly TRBD2 on 5 matching bases. This CDR3 is 13 amino acids long. Deletions cut 2 bases from V and 8 bases from J, with 11 bases between. CDR1 is MNHEY, CDR2 SVGAGI, per germline. As DNA, the CDR3 is TGTGCCAGCAGTTACGGTTCTGAGGGTACGCAGTATTTT. Amino acids: CASSYGSEGTQYF.

The chain has TRBV7-2 and TRBJ1-1; 8 nucleotides align to TRBD1. V lost 4 bases, J lost 5 bases, and 9 bases stayed unmatched. Germline-derived CDR1 and CDR2 are SGHTA and FQGNSA. This CDR3 is 15 amino acids long. The CDR3 sequence is CASSSGQGRWTEAFF. In DNA, the CDR3 is TGTGCCAGCAGCTCCGGACAGGGAAGATGGACTGAAGCTTTCTTT.

This clone was found a few times. The chain is built from TRBV6-5 and TRBJ2-1; possible D gene TRBD1, 6 bases. Germline CDR1 is MNHEY and CDR2 is SVGAGI. The CDR3 runs to 14 residues. V lost 5 bases to trimming and J lost 7 bases, with 15 bases between them. CDR3 residues: CASSLRDTVNEQFF. In DNA, the CDR3 is TGTGCCAGCAGTCTCCGGGACACAGTGAATGAGCAGTTCTTC.

The V and J genes are TRBV7-6 and TRBJ1-1; a possible D gene is TRBD1 (6 bases). The CDR3 is 16 residues long. Germline V gene data show CDR1 as SGHVS and CDR2 as FNYEAQ. V gave up 5 bases and J gave up 4 bases, with 20 bases separating them. The CDR3 DNA sequence: TGTGCCAGCAGCCTAGGTCCCGCAGGGGCGGGCACTGAAGCTTTCTTT. This codes for CASSLGPAGAGTEAFF.

CDR3 amino acids: CASNPGTVYNEQFF. The CDR3, as DNA: TGTGCCAGCAACCCCGGGACAGTTTACAATGAGCAGTTCTTC. The rearrangement joins TRBV11-1 to TRBJ2-1; 7 nucleotides match TRBD1. J was trimmed by 4 bases and V by 7 bases; bases with no gene match: 7. Germline values: CDR1 SGHAT, CDR2 FQDESV (reference sequence). CDR3 length equals 14 residues. Looking up the rest from reference TRBV11-1 and TRBJ2-1 gives the full variable domain: EAEVAQSPRYKITEKSQAVAFWCDPISGHATLYWYRQILGQGPELLVQFQDESVVDDSQLPKDRFSAERLKGVDSTLKIQPAELGDSAMYLCASNPGTVYNEQFFGPGTRLTVL.

About this clone itself: The junction and the germline gene differ at one end; a read error may be behind it. V and J are TRBV7-7 and TRBJ2-1; tentative D call: TRBD1 (6 bases). The germline V gene has CDR1 SSHAT and CDR2 FNYEAQ (reference sequence). The CDR3 runs to 13 residues. The CDR3 sequence: CASSLDRNNEQFF. For the CDR3, the DNA is TGTGCTAGCAGCCTGGACAGAAACAATGAGCAGTTCTTC.

The rearrangement joins TRBV7-9 to TRBJ1-1, with a tentative D call TRBD1 (5 bases). The ends were cut back, 1 base at V and 2 bases at J, with 11 bases in the middle. Germline V gives CDR1 SEHNR, CDR2 FQNEAQ (reference sequence). The CDR3 consists of 15 residues. CDR3 sequence: CASSLGQWGNTEAFF. CDR3 sequence (DNA): TGTGCCAGCAGCTTAGGCCAATGGGGCAACACTGAAGCTTTCTTT.

The count of this clone is one. The chain uses TRBV4-3 and TRBJ1-1; D unresolved. Between the trimmed V and J ends, which lost 1 base and 0 bases, there was a span of 12 bases. The CDR3 has 16 amino acids. Germline CDR1 reads LGHNA; CDR2 reads YSLEER. The CDR3 protein is CASSQGSQILNTEAFF. CDR3 sequence (DNA): TGCGCCAGCAGCCAAGGATCTCAGATCTTGAACACTGAAGCTTTCTTT.

The chain has TRBV19 and TRBJ2-7; D might be TRBD2 (6 bases). Germline assignment: CDR1 LNHDA and CDR2 SQIVND (reference sequence). V was clipped by 10 bases and J by 4 bases, with 17 bases between them. The CDR3 is 13 amino acids. The CDR3 region has the DNA TGTGCCACCCTCGGAGGGTCAGAATACGAGCAGTACTTC. It codes for CATLGGSEYEQYF.

The V and J genes are TRBV7-2 and TRBJ1-5, with 9 bases that match TRBD1. V shed 6 bases, J shed 3 bases, and the junction held 6 bases outside the gene matches. CDR3 length: 15 amino acids. The V gene's germline CDR1 is SGHTA and CDR2 FQGNSA. The chain's CDR3 is CASRSRTGVNQPQHF. The CDR3 DNA reads as TGTGCCAGCAGGTCCAGGACAGGGGTCAATCAGCCCCAGCATTTT.

The chain carries TRBV15 and TRBJ2-7; the D gene is possibly TRBD2 (5 bases). The CDR3 consists of 14 residues. The germline V gene has CDR1 LNHNV and CDR2 YYDKDF (reference sequence). The V end was cut by 1 base, the J end by 9 bases, with 16 bases between. CDR3 sequence (DNA): TGTGCCACCAGCAGAGTAGGACTCCACGCGGGGCAGTACTTC. It translates to CATSRVGLHAGQYF.

The V gene is TRBV10-3, the J gene TRBJ2-1; D remains unclear. Per germline, CDR1 ENHRY and CDR2 SYGVKD. CDR3 size: 15 residues. V was clipped by 6 bases and J by 2 bases, with 14 bases between them. CDR3 in DNA: TGTGCCATCAGCCAGACTGAACCTACCTACAATGAGCAGTTCTTC. Residues: CAISQTEPTYNEQFF.

The chain is built from TRBV19 and TRBJ1-2; D perhaps matches TRBD1 (5 bases). This CDR3 is 14 amino acids long. Germline V gene data show CDR1 as LNHDA and CDR2 as SQIVND (reference sequence). The ends were cut back, 0 bases at V and 5 bases at J, with 10 bases in the middle. The CDR3 DNA sequence: TGTGCCAGTAGTATAGACTCTCGGGGGTATGGCTACACCTTC. Protein: CASSIDSRGYGYTF.

The V and J genes are TRBV2 and TRBJ1-1, with D possibly matching TRBD1 (5 bases). Per the germline V gene, CDR1 is SNHLY and CDR2 is FYNNEI. The CDR3 is 17 residues long. V lost 2 bases and J lost 6, with 22 bases in between. CDR3 coding DNA: TGTGCCAGCAGTGAACCCGCCGGGGGTCAGTTTAGAGCTGAAGCTTTCTTT. Its protein product is CASSEPAGGQFRAEAFF.

On this clone: This CDR3 fails to terminate in the conserved phenylalanine or tryptophan, so it likely reflects a read error. No DNA is shown, since the ends of the CDR3 on it are uncertain; the CDR3 is the one TCRdb lists. The J gene is TRBJ1-5, the V gene TRBV2; TRBD1 is the table's D call, not checked against the DNA. CDR1 and CDR2 from the germline V gene are SNHLY and FYNNEI. With termini counted, the CDR3 has 11 amino acids. The CDR3 spells CASLPPQGLVR.

The chain links TRBV5-1 to TRBJ1-1; possibly TRBD1 for D (5 bases). The germline CDR1 and CDR2 sequences are SGHRS and YFSETQ. With 3 bases removed from V and 1 base from J, the gap between germline ends came to 13 bases. This CDR3 contains 15 residues. The CDR3 spells CASSSPDRGNTEAFF. CDR3 nucleotide sequence: TGCGCCAGCAGCTCGCCCGACAGAGGGAACACTGAAGCTTTCTTT.